Following are 10 T cell receptor beta chains from one sample sequenced in a study of T cells in Graves' hyperthyroidism and ophthalmopathy. Authors of the study amplified TCR beta CDR3 regions from RNA transcripts. First-round RT-PCR targeting the TCR CDR3 was performed with the HTBI primer set. TCRdb ran MiXCR on the multiplex PCR reads and lists one entry per CDR3 protein. The sample yields approximately 620,000 distinct CDR3 sequences, approximately 16% seen once. The sequencing sample was made of blood. The receptors were gathered from a woman aged 40 to 55 with Graves' ophthalmopathy.

This clonotype was counted between two and nine times. V usage is TRBV7-3 and J usage is TRBJ1-3, with D tentatively TRBD1 (6 bases). The CDR3 covers 18 residues. Germline loops: CDR1 SGHTA, CDR2 FQGTGA. V shed 5 bases and J shed 0 bases, with 20 bases lying between them. The CDR3 loop is CASSTNTGLESSGNTIYF. The DNA of the CDR3 is TGTGCCAGCAGCACAAATACAGGGCTGGAGTCCTCTGGAAACACCATATATTTT.

The chain recombines TRBV24-1 with TRBJ2-3; no reliable D call. The CDR3 contains 13 residues. V was trimmed by 3 bases and J by 3 bases, leaving 6 bases between them. CDR1 is KGHDR and CDR2 is SFDVKD in the germline V gene. CDR3 in amino acids: CATSDPHTDTQYF. The CDR3 DNA is TGTGCCACCAGTGATCCCCATACAGATACGCAGTATTTT.

The gene calls are TRBV5-1 and TRBJ2-5; TRBD1 matches 9 bases. This CDR3 comprises 15 residues. Trimming removed 3 bases from V and 5 bases from J; junction bases left unmatched: 8. CDR1 and CDR2 (germline): SGHRS, YFSETQ. The DNA for the CDR3 is TGCGCCAGCAGCTCAGAACAGGGGGCAAGCGAGACCCAGTACTTC. Protein sequence: CASSSEQGASETQYF.

The V and J genes are TRBV28 and TRBJ2-3, with D unresolved. Germline values: CDR1 MDHEN, CDR2 SYDVKM. V was cut by 7 bases and J by 4 bases, with 18 bases left in between. The CDR3 runs to 15 residues. CDR3 region: CASIPATPSPDTQYF. The CDR3, as DNA: TGTGCCAGCATCCCAGCTACGCCGTCCCCAGATACGCAGTATTTT.

There are many counts of this clonotype. J is TRBJ2-7 and V is TRBV11-2, with D perhaps matching TRBD1 (6 bases). The CDR3 is 13 amino acids. Deletions cut 4 bases from V and 4 bases from J, with 11 bases between. CDR1 and CDR2 from the germline V gene are SGHAT and FQNNGV. The CDR3 spells CASSWGQLYEQYF. CDR3 nucleotide sequence: TGTGCCAGCAGCTGGGGGCAATTGTACGAGCAGTACTTC. Using reference TRBV11-2 and TRBJ2-7 for the parts outside the CDR3, the full variable domain is EAGVAQSPRYKIIEKRQSVAFWCNPISGHATLYWYQQILGQGPKLLIQFQNNGVVDDSQLPKDRFSAERLKGVDSTLKIQPAKLEDSAVYLCASSWGQLYEQYFGPGTRLTVT.

The CDR3 region is CSAKGSHNQPQHF. CDR3 nucleotides: TGCAGTGCTAAGGGCTCCCACAATCAGCCCCAGCATTTT. The rearrangement joins TRBV20-1 to TRBJ1-5; D not certain. This CDR3 is 13 amino acids long. The V and J ends lost 4 bases and 3 bases respectively, with 10 bases between them. Germline CDR1 and CDR2: DFQATT and SNEGSKA (reference sequence).

This clonotype was counted many times. The chain employs TRBV7-6 and TRBJ1-5; D not certain. Trimming shortened V by 1 base and J by 0 bases, and 7 bases separated the two germline ends. This CDR3 is 15 amino acids long. Germline loops: CDR1 SGHVS, CDR2 FNYEAQ. This CDR3 is CASSLGAYSNQPQHF. The CDR3 DNA is TGTGCCAGCAGCTTAGGAGCTTATAGCAATCAGCCCCAGCATTTT.

This chain joins TRBV20-1 and TRBJ1-2, with D possibly TRBD1 on 5 matching bases. CDR3 length: 14 residues. The V end lost 6 bases, the J end lost 6 bases, and 20 bases lay between the germline ends. Germline values: CDR1 DFQATT, CDR2 SNEGSKA (reference sequence). The CDR3 loop is CSAQKGLTHDGYTF. CDR3 nucleotide sequence: TGCAGTGCCCAAAAGGGACTGACACACGATGGCTACACCTTC.

A few counts support this clonotype. The chain joins TRBV7-2 to TRBJ1-6; D is unclear. The V end was cut by 2 bases, the J end by 9 bases, with 17 bases between. The CDR3 contains 16 residues. The germline gives CDR1 SGHTA, CDR2 FQGNSA. CDR3 DNA sequence: TGTGCCAGCAGCTTATCGTCGACCGCACTCGTTTCACCCCTCCACTTT. Protein: CASSLSSTALVSPLHF.

The table lists this clonotype with many counts. This chain uses TRBV10-1 with TRBJ2-1; no reliable D call. CDR1 WNHNN and CDR2 SYGVQD come from the germline V gene (reference sequence). The V gene lost 5 bases and the J gene lost 4 bases, with 6 bases spanning the gap. The CDR3 consists of 12 residues. The DNA for the CDR3 is TGCGCCAGCAGTAACGGGTACAATGAGCAGTTCTTC. Translation gives CASSNGYNEQFF.